Following are 23 T cell receptor beta chains from one sample sequenced in a study of CD8 T cells in ankylosing spondylitis. Study-wide results and limits: Seemingly distinctive of ankylosing spondylitis blood was a TCR beta motif formed by eight highly homologous variants.

Antigens of these TCRs are unknown. TCRdb itself ran the 5' RACE reads through MiXCR, one entry per CDR3 protein. The sample consists of a few hundred thousand distinct CDR3 sequences, 20% to 25% of them appearing once. The sample was blood, either unsorted or a sorted T cell fraction (not recorded which). These receptors originate from a male donor with ankylosing spondylitis.

This clonotype came up a few times. The rearrangement uses TRBV3-1 and TRBJ1-2; the match to TRBD1 covers 9 bases. J was trimmed by 2 bases and V by 8 bases; bases with no gene match: 0. The CDR3 consists of 12 residues. Germline CDR1 LGHDT, CDR2 YNNKEL (reference sequence). The CDR3 nucleotides are TGTGCCAGCGGGACAGGGAACTATGGCTACACCTTC. Encoded protein: CASGTGNYGYTF.

Only a few counts were recorded for this clonotype. The V and J genes are TRBV10-3 and TRBJ2-7; D remains ambiguous. V lost 3 bases, J lost 2 bases, and 8 bases lay in between. Germline assignment: CDR1 ENHRY and CDR2 SYGVKD. The length of the CDR3 is 13 residues. CDR3 loop: CAISDYRTYEQYF. The CDR3 DNA reads TGTGCCATCAGTGATTACAGAACCTACGAGCAGTACTTC.

The rearrangement links TRBV2 to TRBJ2-1; possible D gene TRBD2, 6 bases. CDR1 is SNHLY and CDR2 is FYNNEI in the germline V gene. The CDR3 spans 16 residues. The V gene lost 3 bases and the J gene lost 8 bases, with 20 bases spanning the gap. The CDR3, as DNA: TGTGCCAGCAGTGACTCCCGAGCGGGTCCTGTGTATGAGCAGTTCTTC. Amino acid sequence: CASSDSRAGPVYEQFF.

The rearrangement uses TRBV10-3 and TRBJ2-5; TRBD1 is a possible D gene (6 bases). Trimming left V 3 bases short and J 2 bases short, with 7 bases between. The CDR3 is made up of 13 amino acids. Germline-derived CDR1 and CDR2 are ENHRY and SYGVKD. CDR3: CAISDGQQETQYF. Written as DNA, the CDR3 is TGTGCCATCAGTGATGGACAGCAAGAGACCCAGTACTTC.

A few counts support this clonotype. The rearrangement links TRBV11-2 to TRBJ2-4; D is ambiguous. This CDR3 spans 12 amino acids. Germline V gene data show CDR1 as SGHAT and CDR2 as FQNNGV. The V gene lost 5 bases and the J gene lost 11 bases, with 13 bases spanning the gap. The DNA of the CDR3 is TGTGCCAGCAGCCCTATAGGGAAAGTTCAGTACTTC. Amino acids: CASSPIGKVQYF.

This clonotype was picked up many times. V usage is TRBV5-1 and J usage is TRBJ2-5; D is undetermined. Looked up from germline, CDR1 is SGHRS and CDR2 is YFSETQ. Trimming stripped 0 bases from V and 1 base from J, with 1 base between. The CDR3 totals 12 residues. This chain's CDR3 is CASSLAQETQYF. The CDR3 DNA follows: TGCGCCAGCAGCTTGGCCCAAGAGACCCAGTACTTC.

The rearrangement joins TRBV12-3 or TRBV12-4 to TRBJ2-5; D remains ambiguous. The CDR3 extends over 14 amino acids. The V and J ends lost 2 bases and 3 bases respectively, with 10 bases between them. CDR3 sequence: CASSLSQGKETQYF. The CDR3 DNA reads as TGTGCCAGCAGTTTATCCCAAGGCAAAGAGACCCAGTACTTC.

J is TRBJ2-1 and V is TRBV7-3, with 10 positions matching TRBD2. The CDR3 consists of 15 residues. The V segment lost 5 bases and the J segment 7 bases; nucleotides outside the gene matches: 8. The germline gives CDR1 SGHTA, CDR2 FQGTGA. CDR3 bases: TGTGCCAGCAGCCCGGGACTAGCGAGGAGGAATGAGCAGTTCTTC. Its protein product is CASSPGLARRNEQFF.

This clonotype was detected many times. The genes are TRBV20-1 and TRBJ1-5, with D unresolved. The CDR3 runs to 14 residues. With 3 bases removed from V and 3 bases from J, the gap between germline ends came to 12 bases. Germline V gene lookup returns CDR1 DFQATT and CDR2 SNEGSKA (reference sequence). The CDR3 coding sequence is TGCAGTGCTAGCCTAGGGTTTTCCAATCAGCCCCAGCATTTT. Its protein is CSASLGFSNQPQHF.

The CDR3 DNA follows: TGTGCCAGCAGCCAAGTCGTGAACACAGATACGCAGTATTTT. Amino acid sequence: CASSQVVNTDTQYF. V gene TRBV3-1 combines with J gene TRBJ2-3; no clear D gene. CDR3 length: 14 amino acids. The V and J ends lost 1 base and 2 bases respectively, with 7 bases between them. CDR1 is LGHDT and CDR2 is YNNKEL in the germline V gene (reference sequence).

Only a few counts were recorded for this clonotype. This chain connects TRBV5-1 to TRBJ2-6, with 8 bases that match TRBD1. Germline CDR1 SGHRS, CDR2 YFSETQ. This CDR3 is 16 amino acids long. With 4 bases clipped from V and 4 bases from J, the junction kept 7 bases outside the gene matches. This chain's CDR3 is CASSIRQGSGANVLTF. The DNA of the CDR3 is TGCGCCAGCAGCATTAGACAGGGGTCAGGGGCCAACGTCCTGACTTTC.

V gene TRBV29-1 combines with J gene TRBJ2-7, with 10 nucleotides matching TRBD1. The V gene end was trimmed by 3 bases and the J gene end by 6 bases; junction bases not matched to a gene: 8. The CDR3 consists of 14 residues. Germline assignment: CDR1 SQVTM and CDR2 ANQGSEA. This chain's CDR3 is CSVEFGQGVSEQYF. The DNA of the CDR3 is TGCAGCGTTGAGTTTGGACAGGGGGTGAGCGAGCAGTACTTC.

This clonotype came up a few times. This chain's CDR3 is CASSPPHNRATAEAFF. CDR3 in DNA: TGTGCCAGCAGCCCGCCCCATAACAGGGCTACGGCTGAAGCTTTCTTT. This chain uses TRBV28 with TRBJ1-1; weak D call: TRBD1 (6 bases). This CDR3 region has 16 residues. Trimming took off 6 bases at V and 6 bases at J, with 23 bases between the two ends. Germline assignment: CDR1 MDHEN and CDR2 SYDVKM.

The sample holds many counts of this clonotype. V and J are TRBV20-1 and TRBJ1-5; D is uncertain. Germline V CDR1 and CDR2: DFQATT, SNEGSKA (reference sequence). The CDR3 has 14 residues. With 4 bases removed from V and 0 bases from J, the gap between germline ends came to 10 bases. The CDR3 bases are TGCAGTGCTAAGGACCCTTATAGCAATCAGCCCCAGCATTTT. Its protein is CSAKDPYSNQPQHF.

The chain employs TRBV30 and TRBJ1-1, with a weak D call TRBD1 (5 bases). This CDR3 has 11 amino acids. The germline V and J ends were trimmed by 3 bases and 7 bases, with 9 bases remaining between them. Germline CDR1 reads GTSNPN; CDR2 reads SVGIG (reference sequence). Here the CDR3 DNA reads TGTGCCTGGAGACAGGAGAGTGAAGCTTTCTTT. Protein sequence: CAWRQESEAFF.

This clonotype was found many times. This chain joins TRBV20-1 and TRBJ2-5; D might be TRBD1 or TRBD2, each matching 5 bases. This CDR3 is built from 13 residues. Germline lookup yields CDR1 DFQATT and CDR2 SNEGSKA (reference sequence). Trimming shortened V by 5 bases and J by 3 bases, and 13 bases separated the two germline ends. The CDR3, as DNA: TGCAGTGCTCTCACGGGACCCAAAGAGACCCAGTACTTC. It codes for CSALTGPKETQYF.

This chain links TRBV2 with TRBJ2-1, with 8 bases identical to TRBD1. The CDR3 consists of 14 residues. Germline assignment: CDR1 SNHLY and CDR2 FYNNEI. With 6 bases clipped from V and 3 bases from J, the junction kept 4 bases outside the gene matches. The DNA of the CDR3 is TGTGCCAGCAGCCGACAGGGGAACTACAATGAGCAGTTCTTC. Its protein is CASSRQGNYNEQFF.

The chain joins TRBV20-1 to TRBJ2-1; D is perhaps TRBD2 (7 bases). This CDR3 comprises 15 residues. V was shortened by 3 bases and J by 8 bases, with 20 bases between the two germline ends. CDR1 is DFQATT and CDR2 is SNEGSKA in the germline V gene (reference sequence). This CDR3 is CSARRRAGACDEQFF. CDR3 nucleotide sequence: TGCAGTGCTAGGCGGAGGGCGGGGGCATGTGATGAGCAGTTCTTC.

This clonotype occurred a few times. The chain couples TRBV7-2 to TRBJ2-7; maybe TRBD1 (5 bases). The CDR3 length is 15 residues. Germline CDR1 is SGHTA and CDR2 is FQGNSA. V shed 1 base and J shed 5 bases, with 15 bases lying between them. CDR3 DNA sequence: TGTGCCAGCAGCTTAGTGGCAGGGTCCTTTAACGAGCAGTACTTC. Encoded protein: CASSLVAGSFNEQYF.

The genes are TRBV27 and TRBJ2-2, with D possibly matching TRBD1 (5 bases). The length of the CDR3 is 17 residues. V shed 5 bases and J shed 1 base, with 17 bases lying between them. In germline, CDR1 is MNHEY, CDR2 SMNVEV (reference sequence). This CDR3 reads CASSPTPRQRNTGELFF. The CDR3 DNA sequence: TGTGCCAGCAGTCCCACACCACGACAGCGGAACACCGGGGAGCTGTTTTTT.

This clonotype was seen only a few times. V usage is TRBV10-3 and J usage is TRBJ2-1; no clear D gene. Trimming took 5 bases from V and 5 from J, leaving 10 bases between them. From germline, CDR1 is ENHRY and CDR2 SYGVKD. CDR3 length: 13 amino acids. This CDR3 is CAISLTDDNEQFF. The DNA for the CDR3 is TGTGCCATCAGTCTGACCGATGACAATGAGCAGTTCTTC.

This sequence joins TRBV29-1 and TRBJ2-6, with D unresolved. The germline V gene has CDR1 SQVTM and CDR2 ANQGSEA. Trimming shortened V by 4 bases and J by 0 bases, and 7 bases separated the two germline ends. The CDR3 runs to 14 residues. Here the CDR3 reads CSVAGSSGANVLTF. The CDR3 DNA reads as TGCAGCGTTGCGGGCAGCTCTGGGGCCAACGTCCTGACTTTC.

This chain links TRBV5-1 with TRBJ2-7, with D possibly matching TRBD2 (6 bases). Per germline, CDR1 SGHRS and CDR2 YFSETQ. CDR3 length: 14 amino acids. V lost 4 bases and J 5 bases, leaving 16 bases between the germline ends. The CDR3 coding sequence is TGCGCCAGCAGCCCGGGACTGTCAATTGACGAGCAGTACTTC. Amino acids: CASSPGLSIDEQYF.